This T cell receptor beta chain was sequenced for a study of T-cell memory formation after mild COVID-19. TCRdb itself ran the 5' RACE reads through MiXCR, one entry per CDR3 protein. The sample yields some 440,000 distinct CDR3 sequences, roughly 25% seen once. Trimming removed 7 bases at V and 5 bases at J, with 16 bases between. This CDR3 region has 14 residues. The germline gives CDR1 ENHRY, CDR2 SYGVKD. This clonotype has just a few counts. The source material was PBMCs or a T cell subset sorted from them (not recorded which). This chain uses TRBV10-3 with TRBJ2-3; TRBD2 might be the D (6 bases). The sequence derives from an adult woman who had mild COVID-19 (a few samples of this study predate the infection). Cell type and time point are not known. The CDR3 DNA follows: TGTGCCATCAATCCGGGAGTGAGCGTAGATACGCAGTATTTT. Translated, it gives CAINPGVSVDTQYF.